This T cell receptor (beta chain) was identified during a study of blood T cell repertoires in COVID-19. Measured with immunoSEQ multiplex PCR; TCRdb has only the in-frame clones, and not every one. This sample has fewer than 250,000 clones, with around 89% found just once. The CDR3 loop spans 15 amino acids. Germline-derived CDR1 and CDR2 are SGHTA and FQGNSA. The junction had 7 bases not matched to a gene; V was cut back by 3 bases and J by 6 bases. Followed longitudinally, the Seattle patients had been enrolled during active infection. The rearrangement joins TRBV7-2 to TRBJ2-1, with TRBD1 matching over 8 bases. The receptor was isolated from a man aged 25-45 years with COVID-19, enrolled during active disease. Material: peripheral blood. This CDR3 reads CASSLSRGRGNEQFF. As DNA, the CDR3 is TGTGCCAGCAGCTTGAGCAGGGGGCGCGGCAATGAGCAGTTCTTC.